What follows is one TCR beta chain and its context. Its antigen remains unknown. The data belong to a study of graft-versus-host responses after intestinal transplantation. For the study at large: After anti-thymocyte globulin induction, recipients took tacrolimus and steroids for about 3 years.

The CDR3 length is 15 residues. Assay used: immunoSEQ multiplex PCR; TCRdb lists only in-frame clones, some missing. The repertoire includes roughly 93,000 clones, roughly 92% of them detected once, and about 0.4% sits in the top ten. The sample consisted of unstimulated CD8+ T cells sorted from spleen or lymph node cells, taken before transplant. The source of this sequence is a human donor who was the organ donor for an intestinal transplant. The chain employs TRBV21-1 and TRBJ1-1. TRBV21-1 is a pseudogene segment. The CDR3 protein is CASSKEGRVEAEAFF. The DNA of the CDR3 is TGTGCCAGCAGCAAAGAGGGAAGGGTGGAGGCTGAAGCTTTCTTT.